This T cell receptor beta chain emerged from a study of blood T cell repertoires in COVID-19 (dated by TCRdb to about 2020). Concerning the study at large: Collaborator samples came from the United States, Italy and Spain and covered acute and convalescent phases of COVID-19. The prospective study material was composed of cDNA or gDNA derived from T cells, B-cell-depleted T cells, or PBMCs. Subjects who had been exposed to COVID-19, were actively infected with it, or had recovered from it provided the deeply sampled blood TCRbeta repertoires that made up the dataset. The repertoires were released in a freely available public database intended as a resource for research on the immune response to SARS-CoV-2. Samples came from the ongoing ImmuneRACE study (first 160 participants) plus 1,254 subjects from 6 global collaborators. A de-identified subject ID, COVID-19 status, age in years and sex were almost always included in the sample metadata. Where available, HLA class I and class II types were obtained from metadata supplied by the sample provider rather than from assay-based typing. Paper-wide results and their limitations: How much clinical and demographic metadata was included differed by source and by participant, and the metadata was provided uncurated.

The immunoSEQ Assay, a bias-controlled multiplex PCR, was used to amplify TCRbeta CDR3 regions from genomic DNA. Per the original workflow: Within the assay, amplification of reference gene primers was used to estimate how many nucleated cells each sample contained. Sequence reads were collapsed and filtered to measure the absolute abundance of every unique TCRbeta CDR3 rearrangement. For each sample, productive Simpson clonality was calculated as the square root of Simpson's diversity index across productive rearrangements. TCRdb carries this immuneACCESS record with in-frame sequences only. Its versions omit some clonotypes, under half of them owing to an unresolved V gene in the studies checked, with the rest unexplained. That table gives V, J and clone size, and the DNA gave D and trimming. This sample lists approximately 300,000 clones; around 90% were detected once. The leading ten clones occupy approximately 5% of the sample.

As for this clone: What this receptor recognizes is not known. No base qualities exist here, and no much larger clone lies one base off it.

Participants in the prospective study were enrolled through a virtual design, were aged 18 to 89 years, and lived in approximately 25 United States geographic areas. Cohort assignment in the prospective study relied on participant-reported clinical history from a screening survey and a study questionnaire. For ImmuneRACE Cohort 3, a participant was defined as recovered based on two consecutive negative NP/OP PCR tests, clearance by a healthcare professional, or resolution of symptoms. Mobile phlebotomists in the prospective study collected whole blood, serum and a nasopharyngeal or oropharyngeal swab from every participant. Prospective study participants could optionally give additional blood draws and questionnaires over an approximately 2-month period. Blood samples from the prospective study were shipped frozen or at room temperature prior to DNA extraction. The CDR3 has 13 amino acids, counting the end cysteine and phenylalanine. This entry keeps only the CDR3 DNA: 39 bases, framed from base 1. In the germline V gene, CDR1 corresponds to SGHAT and CDR2 to FQNNGV. Relative to germline, V is missing 5 bases and J is missing 7 bases, with 4 bases of the junction outside any gene match.

This receptor was taken from a man between 60 and 75 years old who had recovered from COVID-19. The rearrangement joined TRBV11-2 to TRBJ2-2; TRBD1 lines up with 7 middle nucleotides. The sample consisted of PBMCs or T cells enriched from blood (not recorded which). The DNA sequence is given as TGTGCCAGCAGCGCGACAGGGAACGGGGAGCTGTTTTTT. This gives the protein CASSATGNGELFF.